The next 28 T cell receptor beta chains were all read from a single sample in a study of identical twins. One entry per CDR3 protein, called by TCRdb with MiXCR from the 5' RACE reads. Seen here are fewer than 650,000 distinct CDR3 sequences, roughly 9.5% observed once, and the top ten hold around 3.2%. These data also featured in a second study, about yellow fever vaccine responses in identical twins.

Sequencing used PBMCs. The source is a young woman in good health.

The V and J genes are TRBV7-9 and TRBJ2-7; the match to TRBD1 covers 8 bases. Trimming removed 7 bases from V and 2 bases from J; junction bases left unmatched: 1. The CDR3 is made up of 12 amino acids. Germline CDR1 and CDR2: SEHNR and FQNEAQ (reference sequence). The CDR3 spells CASMTGAYEQYF. CDR3 bases: TGTGCCAGCATGACAGGGGCCTACGAGCAGTACTTC. The full variable domain, rest sourced from reference TRBV7-9 and TRBJ2-7, is DTGVSQNPRHKITKRGQNVTFRCDPISEHNRLYWYRQTLGQGPEFLTYFQNEAQLEKSRLLSDRFSAERPKGSFSTLEIQRTEQGDSAMYLCASMTGAYEQYFGPGTRLTVT.

This clonotype was seen at least ten times. This chain links TRBV5-1 with TRBJ2-7; 8 bases are a match to TRBD2. In germline, CDR1 is SGHRS, CDR2 YFSETQ. V lost 4 bases and J lost 2; bases outside the gene matches: 5. The CDR3 has 14 amino acids. The CDR3 bases are TGCGCCAGCAGCGATAGCGGGATCGCCTACGAGCAGTACTTC. It yields the protein CASSDSGIAYEQYF.

This clonotype was found a few times. This rearrangement joins TRBV6-1 to TRBJ1-5, with TRBD1 matching 8 bases. CDR3 length: 16 residues. The germline gives CDR1 MNHNS, CDR2 SASEGT. Trimming at V came to 11 bases and at J to 4 bases, leaving 16 bases not matched to a gene. In DNA form, the CDR3 reads TGTGCCGGCGTCCCTAGGGCAGGGGGCAGGAATCAGCCCCAGCATTTT. Translated: CAGVPRAGGRNQPQHF.

This clonotype has a handful of counts. This chain uses TRBV12-5 with TRBJ2-2; 12 bases align to TRBD1. Germline CDR1 LGHNT, CDR2 FRNRAP. V was pared by 10 bases and J by 2 bases, with 14 bases of the junction left unmatched. This CDR3 is built from 18 residues. CDR3 protein: CATRDRGRIADNTGELFF. For the CDR3, the DNA is TGTGCTACCCGGGACAGGGGGCGAATAGCAGATAACACCGGGGAGCTGTTTTTT.

The chain joins TRBV7-2 to TRBJ1-2; D is unclear. CDR3 length: 13 residues. Germline V gene sequence: CDR1 SGHTA, CDR2 FQGNSA. V dropped 3 bases and J dropped 5 bases, with 10 bases sitting between them. This CDR3 is CASSFEEVYGYTF. DNA for the CDR3: TGTGCCAGCAGCTTTGAGGAGGTGTATGGCTACACCTTC.

This clonotype has a handful of counts. The V call is TRBV30, the J call TRBJ2-3; D unresolved. This CDR3 is built from 13 residues. The germline V gene has CDR1 GTSNPN and CDR2 SVGIG (reference sequence). The V and J ends lost 0 bases and 0 bases respectively, with 4 bases between them. CDR3 nucleotide sequence: TGTGCCTGGAGTGTACACAGCACAGATACGCAGTATTTT. Translated: CAWSVHSTDTQYF.

This clonotype was recorded many times. CDR3 DNA sequence: TGTGCCAGCAGCCAAGATCTAAGCGGATCTCAGTACTTC. Amino acid sequence: CASSQDLSGSQYF. J is TRBJ2-7 and V is TRBV14, with D possibly matching TRBD2 (5 bases). The germline gives CDR1 SGHDN, CDR2 FVKESK. The CDR3 runs to 13 residues. Trimming removed 0 bases from V and 10 bases from J, with 13 bases in between.

The rearrangement joins TRBV15 to TRBJ2-7; the match to TRBD2 covers 11 bases. V lost 0 bases, J lost 5 bases, and 3 bases stayed unmatched. CDR1 and CDR2 from the germline V gene are LNHNV and YYDKDF (reference sequence). The CDR3 runs to 15 residues. The CDR3 DNA sequence: TGTGCCACCAGCAGAGATAGCGGGGGGGTCAACGAGCAGTACTTC. Amino acids: CATSRDSGGVNEQYF.

The chain employs TRBV2 and TRBJ2-1; 9 bases match TRBD2. V lost 2 bases, J lost 15 bases, and 14 bases stayed unmatched. The CDR3 runs to 15 residues. Germline CDR1 SNHLY, CDR2 FYNNEI. The CDR3 DNA reads as TGTGCCAGCAGTGAACTCCGCGGGGGGGCTCACGGGTCGTTCTTC. Residues: CASSELRGGAHGSFF.

V is TRBV29-1 and J is TRBJ2-7; D unclear. The ends were cut back, 2 bases at V and 0 bases at J, with 11 bases in the middle. In germline, CDR1 is SQVTM, CDR2 ANQGSEA. CDR3 size: 14 residues. DNA for the CDR3: TGCAGCGTTGAAATCTCGGAGAGCTCCTACGAGCAGTACTTC. Protein sequence: CSVEISESSYEQYF.

This chain joins TRBV9 and TRBJ2-1; D unresolved. In germline, CDR1 is SGDLS, CDR2 YYNGEE. This CDR3 spans 14 amino acids. Trimming shortened V by 0 bases and J by 6 bases, and 10 bases separated the two germline ends. The CDR3 loop is CASSVVPGSNEQFF. The CDR3 coding sequence is TGTGCCAGCAGCGTAGTGCCAGGCTCCAATGAGCAGTTCTTC.

The chain carries TRBV5-5 and TRBJ2-7; D gene ambiguous. This CDR3 spans 13 amino acids. With 7 bases removed from V and 6 bases from J, the gap between germline ends came to 17 bases. CDR1 is SGHKS and CDR2 is YYEKEE in the germline V gene (reference sequence). DNA for the CDR3: TGTGCCAGCGGCCCTGGTCTACGCTCCGAGCAGTACTTC. Its translation: CASGPGLRSEQYF.

Turning to this clonotype: One end of the junction is discordant with germline, which a read error may explain. The chain recombines TRBV20-1 with TRBJ2-5, with D unresolved. This CDR3 is 12 amino acids long. The germline gives CDR1 DFQATT, CDR2 SNEGSKA (reference sequence). The CDR3 is CSARPTGSPNFF. The DNA of the CDR3 is TGCAGTGCTAGACCCACGGGTAGCCCCAATTTCTTC.

This clonotype was counted at least ten times. At one of its ends the junction is not consistent with the germline gene, which may arise from a read error. The chain couples TRBV10-3 to TRBJ2-1; 8 positions match TRBD2. The germline V gene encodes CDR1 ENHRY and CDR2 SYGVKD. The CDR3 has 12 residues. CDR3 amino acids: CALSGGGNEQFF. CDR3 DNA: TGTGCCCTCAGCGGGGGAGGGAATGAGCAGTTCTTC.

This clonotype was seen ten or more times. The J gene is TRBJ1-5, the V gene TRBV12-3 or TRBV12-4; D is possibly TRBD1 (6 bases). The CDR3 totals 13 residues. V lost 6 bases to trimming and J lost 7 bases, with 13 bases between them. The DNA for the CDR3 is TGTGCCAGCAGCCCAGGGGAAGGGCAGCCCCAGCATTTT. Its translation is CASSPGEGQPQHF.

The sample holds a few counts of this clonotype. The rearrangement links TRBV12-3 or TRBV12-4 to TRBJ1-2, with a tentative D call TRBD1 (6 bases). V was trimmed by 10 bases and J by 3 bases, leaving 15 bases between them. The CDR3 runs to 13 residues. CDR3 in DNA: TGTGCCATTTCCACAGGGAGGGACTATGGCTACACCTTC. Its translation: CAISTGRDYGYTF.

This clonotype was recorded a few times. The genes are TRBV11-2 and TRBJ2-3; TRBD2 matches 8 bases. This CDR3 comprises 12 residues. CDR1 is SGHAT, CDR2 FQNNGV, per germline. V lost 6 bases and J lost 14; bases outside the gene matches: 10. CDR3 amino acids: CASSPTPGTRYF. CDR3 DNA sequence: TGTGCCAGCAGTCCCACCCCGGGGACTAGGTATTTT.

In this sample, this clonotype turned up a few times. This rearrangement joins TRBV5-1 to TRBJ1-1, with D unclear. V dropped 0 bases and J dropped 8 bases, with 23 bases sitting between them. The V gene's germline CDR1 is SGHRS and CDR2 YFSETQ. The CDR3 consists of 17 residues. As DNA, the CDR3 is TGCGCCAGCAGCTTGGCCCGGCCGGGTTGGAGTAACAGAGAAGCTTTCTTT. It encodes CASSLARPGWSNREAFF.

This clonotype has a count of ten or more. The genes are TRBV20-1 and TRBJ2-7; TRBD2 aligns across 8 bases. V lost 3 bases to trimming and J lost 5 bases; unmatched junction nucleotides: 6. Per germline, CDR1 DFQATT and CDR2 SNEGSKA (reference sequence). The CDR3 spans 13 residues. CDR3 coding DNA: TGCAGTGCTAGCAGCGGGAGTTCCCACGAGCAGTACTTC. Its protein product is CSASSGSSHEQYF.

The table lists this clonotype with a few counts. V is TRBV4-3 and J is TRBJ1-4, with D hard to call. The V and J ends lost 1 base and 6 bases respectively, with 9 bases between them. Germline V gene sequence: CDR1 LGHNA, CDR2 YSLEER. There are 14 residues in the CDR3. CDR3 sequence reads: CASSQGVRYEKLFF. The CDR3 region has the DNA TGCGCCAGCAGCCAAGGCGTGCGGTATGAAAAACTGTTTTTT.

A few counts support this clonotype. J is TRBJ2-5 and V is TRBV3-1, with D hard to call. Germline CDR1 and CDR2: LGHDT and YNNKEL (reference sequence). The V and J ends lost 0 bases and 4 bases respectively, with 9 bases between them. This CDR3 region has 14 residues. Written as DNA, the CDR3 is TGTGCCAGCAGCCAAGATTTGTGGGGAGAGACCCAGTACTTC. Protein sequence: CASSQDLWGETQYF.

Many counts were recorded for this clonotype. V usage is TRBV28 and J usage is TRBJ2-1; 16 bases are a match to TRBD2. The ends lost 4 bases at V and 8 bases at J; junction bases unmatched: 11. Germline loops: CDR1 MDHEN, CDR2 SYDVKM. The CDR3 contains 18 residues. The CDR3 here is CASSSTGTSGRAIHEQFF. In nucleotides, the CDR3 is TGTGCCAGCAGTTCTACCGGGACTAGCGGGAGGGCCATCCATGAGCAGTTCTTC.

The CDR3 DNA is TGTGCCAGCAGTTTCCCCTCAGGGAATGAGCAGTACTTC. Protein: CASSFPSGNEQYF. This sequence joins TRBV12-3 or TRBV12-4 and TRBJ2-7; tentatively, D is TRBD1 (5 bases). CDR3 length: 13 residues. Between the trimmed V and J ends, which lost 3 bases and 7 bases, there was a span of 13 bases.

This clonotype has ten or more counts. The chain carries TRBV5-1 and TRBJ2-7; a weak D match, TRBD2 (5 bases). CDR3 length: 14 residues. CDR1 and CDR2 (germline): SGHRS, YFSETQ. V lost 0 bases and J 1 base, leaving 8 bases between the germline ends. CDR3 bases: TGCGCCAGCAGCTTGGACAGCGGATCCTACGAGCAGTACTTC. Residues: CASSLDSGSYEQYF.

This chain connects TRBV11-1 to TRBJ1-1; D not resolved. This CDR3 is built from 10 residues. V lost 5 bases to trimming and J lost 11 bases, with 9 bases between them. The V gene's germline CDR1 is SGHAT and CDR2 FQDESV (reference sequence). The chain's CDR3 is CASSENWAFF. CDR3 nucleotides: TGTGCCAGCAGCGAGAACTGGGCTTTCTTT.

In this sample, this clonotype turned up many times. The rearrangement joins TRBV5-4 to TRBJ2-3; D gene uncertain. CDR1 is SGHNT and CDR2 is YYREEE in the germline V gene (reference sequence). V gave up 7 bases and J gave up 0 bases, with 9 bases separating them. CDR3 length equals 13 residues. This CDR3 reads CASLDTSTDTQYF. The CDR3 region has the DNA TGTGCCAGCTTGGATACTAGCACAGATACGCAGTATTTT.

This clonotype has ten or more counts. The chain uses TRBV7-2 and TRBJ2-3; D call uncertain. V was shortened by 4 bases and J by 3 bases, with 5 bases between the two germline ends. Germline assignment: CDR1 SGHTA and CDR2 FQGNSA. The CDR3 loop spans 12 amino acids. The CDR3 DNA follows: TGTGCCAGCAGCTCGTTAACAGATACGCAGTATTTT. Amino acids: CASSSLTDTQYF.

This clonotype occurred many times. The rearrangement uses TRBV5-1 and TRBJ2-5; D gene unclear. CDR3 size: 14 residues. CDR1 SGHRS and CDR2 YFSETQ come from the germline V gene. The germline V and J ends were trimmed by 0 bases and 2 bases, with 8 bases remaining between them. DNA for the CDR3: TGCGCCAGCAGCTTGGAAAGCGAGCAAGAGACCCAGTACTTC. Translating it yields CASSLESEQETQYF.